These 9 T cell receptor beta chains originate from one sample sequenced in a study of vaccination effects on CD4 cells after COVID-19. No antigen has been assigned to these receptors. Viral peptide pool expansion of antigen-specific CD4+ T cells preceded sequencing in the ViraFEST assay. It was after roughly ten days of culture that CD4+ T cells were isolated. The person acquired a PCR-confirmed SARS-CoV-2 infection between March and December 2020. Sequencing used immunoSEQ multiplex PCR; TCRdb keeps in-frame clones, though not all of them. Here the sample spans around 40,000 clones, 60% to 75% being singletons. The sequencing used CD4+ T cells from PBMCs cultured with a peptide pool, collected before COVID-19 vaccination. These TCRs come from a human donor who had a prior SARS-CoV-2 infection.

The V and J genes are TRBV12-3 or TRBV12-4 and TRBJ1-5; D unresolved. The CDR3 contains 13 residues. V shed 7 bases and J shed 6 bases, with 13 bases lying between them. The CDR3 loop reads CASMAGRGQPQHF. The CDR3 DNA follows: TGTGCCAGCATGGCGGGTCGTGGTCAGCCCCAGCATTTT.

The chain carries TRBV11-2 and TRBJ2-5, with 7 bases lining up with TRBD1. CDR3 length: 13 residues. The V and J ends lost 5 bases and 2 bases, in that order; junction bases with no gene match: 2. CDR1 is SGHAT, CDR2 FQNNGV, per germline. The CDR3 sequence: CASSGTAQETQYF. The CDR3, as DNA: TGTGCCAGCAGCGGGACAGCACAAGAGACCCAGTACTTC.

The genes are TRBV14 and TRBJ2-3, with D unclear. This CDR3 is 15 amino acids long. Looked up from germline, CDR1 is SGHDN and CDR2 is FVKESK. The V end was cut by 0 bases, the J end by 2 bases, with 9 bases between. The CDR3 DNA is TGTGCCAGCAGCCAAGACTACACAGCCACAGATACGCAGTATTTT. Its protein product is CASSQDYTATDTQYF.

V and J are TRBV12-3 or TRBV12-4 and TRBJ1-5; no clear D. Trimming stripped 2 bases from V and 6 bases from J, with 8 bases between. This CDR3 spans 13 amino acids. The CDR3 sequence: CASSLSPPQPQHF. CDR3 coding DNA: TGTGCCAGCAGTTTATCACCCCCTCAGCCCCAGCATTTT.

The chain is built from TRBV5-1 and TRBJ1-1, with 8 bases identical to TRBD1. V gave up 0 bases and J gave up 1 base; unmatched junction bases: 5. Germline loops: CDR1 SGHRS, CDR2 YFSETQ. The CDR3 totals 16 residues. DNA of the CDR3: TGCGCCAGCAGCTTGGCCGACAGGGGTGCGAACACTGAAGCTTTCTTT. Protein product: CASSLADRGANTEAFF.

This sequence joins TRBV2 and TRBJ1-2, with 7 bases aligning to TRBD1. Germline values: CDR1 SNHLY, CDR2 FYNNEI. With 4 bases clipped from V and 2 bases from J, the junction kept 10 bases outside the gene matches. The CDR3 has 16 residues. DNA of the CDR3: TGTGCCAGCAGTGCCCAGGGACAGCCTCTAAACTATGGCTACACCTTC. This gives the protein CASSAQGQPLNYGYTF.

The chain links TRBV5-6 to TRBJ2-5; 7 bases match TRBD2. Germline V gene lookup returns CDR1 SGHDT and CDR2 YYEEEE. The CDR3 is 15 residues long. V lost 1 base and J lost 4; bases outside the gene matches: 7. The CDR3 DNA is TGTGCCAGCAGCTTGCGGCTAGCGGCCCCAGAGACCCAGTACTTC. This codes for CASSLRLAAPETQYF.

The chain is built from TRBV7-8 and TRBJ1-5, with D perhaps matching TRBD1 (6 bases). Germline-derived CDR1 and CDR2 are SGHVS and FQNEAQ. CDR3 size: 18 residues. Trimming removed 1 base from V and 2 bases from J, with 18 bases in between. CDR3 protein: CASSLGGGGTFGNQPQHF. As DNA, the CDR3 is TGTGCCAGCAGCTTAGGTGGAGGGGGGACTTTTGGCAATCAGCCCCAGCATTTT.

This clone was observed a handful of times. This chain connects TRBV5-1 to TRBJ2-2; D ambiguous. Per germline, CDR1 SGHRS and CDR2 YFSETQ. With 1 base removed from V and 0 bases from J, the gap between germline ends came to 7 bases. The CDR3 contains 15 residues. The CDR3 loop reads CASSLTVTNTGELFF. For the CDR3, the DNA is TGCGCCAGCAGCTTGACAGTTACGAACACCGGGGAGCTGTTTTTT.